This T cell receptor (beta chain) comes out of a study of beta chain features in type 1 diabetes (dated 2018 in TCRdb). With regard to the full study: Mean age, gender distribution, total cell number and subset yield were not different between patients and healthy donors. A total of approximately 99,000,000 sorted cells were examined across all samples, and RNA yield correlated strongly with the number of cells per subset. Naive and central memory subsets were obtained from all 30 or so donors, but regulatory and stem cell-like memory subsets were isolated from only 8 patients and 8 healthy donors. In the study, recently diagnosed type 1 diabetes patients and matched healthy donors were compared on the TCRB repertoires of their sorted circulating CD4+ T cell subsets. Broader findings and caveats from the paper: Shorter templates might be favored by PCR, yet because patient and control samples were amplified and corrected together, any such skew would affect both groups equally. In all four CD4+ subsets, TCRB CDR3 length was moderately but significantly shorter in type 1 diabetes patients. Because small numbers of individuals were included in the HLA sub-analyses, any influence of HLA type on TCRB rearrangement was left unresolved. Fewer insertions and more nucleotide deletions at VDJ recombination sites were observed in patients with type 1 diabetes, implying thymic rearrangement abnormalities. Naive, central memory and regulatory TCRB repertoires appeared more similar among patients than among healthy donors. Sequencing cDNA rather than genomic DNA could over-represent highly expressing activated cells, although activation and CD3 levels did not differ between groups.

The V end gives up 6 bases and the J end 5 bases, leaving 7 bases in the junction not matched to a gene. Taken from cysteine to phenylalanine, the CDR3 has 13 residues. Kept here is only the CDR3 DNA, which spans 39 bases and is read in frame from base 1. CDR1 is given as SQVTM and CDR2 as ANQGSEA, both from the germline V gene. From each donor, a single peripheral blood sample of 100 to 150 mL on average was drawn into heparinised tubes. A BD FACSAria II was used to sort naive, central memory, regulatory and stem cell-like memory CD4+ T cells with a panel that included CD45RO, CCR7, CD25, CD127, CD95 and CD27. All sorted populations exceeded 95% purity. PBMCs were isolated immediately by Lymphoprep density gradient centrifugation and stained directly without culture. To minimize batch effects, samples were stained and sorted in pairs, one healthy donor with one patient per experiment. All of the isolated RNA was reverse transcribed with the High Capacity cDNA Reverse Transcription Kit, so expressed TCRB transcripts were sequenced. Deep immunoSEQ sequencing was applied to naive, central memory and regulatory T cell samples, giving an average of about 3.57 million total reads per sample. After sorted cells were lysed in RLT buffer, RNA was extracted with DNase-treated RNeasy Micro or Mini kits, with the choice depending on cell number. To prevent cross-contamination, every cell subset was processed on its own, while patient and healthy donor samples were processed together. The immunoSEQ multiplex PCR was used to amplify TCRB sequences from cDNA, generating 87-bp fragments that spanned the CDR3 region. Amplicons were sequenced on the Illumina HiSeq platform. The paper's data handling went like this. Synthetic template baselines were used to correct PCR bias computationally, reads within Hamming distance 2 were collapsed together, and singletons that could not be merged were discarded. Reads were aligned against IMGT so that V, D and J genes, CDR3 length and insertions or deletions at six rearrangement sites could be assigned. Within each subset, clonotype counts were normalized to sorted cell number, and only after that were true diversity and Gini coefficients computed with the tcR R package. The overlap coefficient, calculated on TCRB nucleotide sequences, was used to quantify repertoire sharing. Out-of-frame TCRB sequences from naive cells were analyzed as a proxy for the pre-selection repertoire. The clones in this table, taken by TCRdb from immuneACCESS, are in-frame only. Not every clone is retained; where verified, under half of the shortfall comes from an unresolved V gene, and the cause of the rest is unknown. For V, J and clone size, that table is used; D and trimming come from the DNA. Across this sample there are 310,000 or so clones, with over 14% seen only once. Jointly, the top ten make up roughly 0.015% of the sample.

This clone was detected a few times. Its target antigen remains unknown. Per-nucleotide qualities are absent, and no much larger clonotype sits a single base away. This sequence originates from a man between 18 and 35 years old with type 1 diabetes. The chain links TRBV29-1 with TRBJ2-7, with 10 middle bases fitting TRBD1. The sequencing input was naive CD4+ T cells from blood. Reading the label with the study, this specimen's cell subset or site is: true naive CD4+ T cells. The encoded CDR3 is CSVDRQGAHEQYF. Read as DNA, the sequence is TGCAGCGTAGACCGACAGGGGGCCCACGAGCAGTACTTC.